A selection of T cell receptor beta chains follows, all from one sample in a study of control samples from healthy donors and cancer patients. The protocol was immunoSEQ multiplex PCR, while the TCRdb copy is restricted to in-frame clones and leaves out a portion. Of about 120,000 clones in the sample, roughly 90% were seen once. Sample: blood. Receptor source: a man aged 50 to 59 in good health. Both conserved end residues are part of each CDR3. Only part of the rows carry a size: once, few, many, or a class if the clone is expanded.

v_call: TRBV3-1/TRBV3-2; clone_size: once; cdr3_aa: CASSQGRGGNSPLHF
v_call: TRBV27; clone_size: .; cdr3_aa: CASSLRQGTFGTEAFF
v_call: TRBV6-5; clone_size: .; cdr3_aa: CASRLQGFTGELFF
v_call: TRBV6-1; clone_size: .; cdr3_aa: CASSEVRRGTEAFF
v_call: TRBV27; clone_size: .; cdr3_aa: CASSLTGGRNTEAFF
v_call: TRBV6-5; clone_size: .; cdr3_aa: CASGTEVLYEQYF
v_call: TRBV28; clone_size: .; cdr3_aa: CASVQRGGGTDTQYF
v_call: TRBV10-3; clone_size: .; cdr3_aa: CAISDKAGDTDTQYF
v_call: TRBV6-1; clone_size: .; cdr3_aa: CASSEWGTGGSYEQYF
v_call: TRBV6-5; clone_size: .; cdr3_aa: CATSNTGELFF
v_call: TRBV30; clone_size: .; cdr3_aa: CAPRGACYGYTF
v_call: TRBV27; clone_size: .; cdr3_aa: CASSQTANTEAFF
v_call: TRBV12-3/TRBV12-4; clone_size: .; cdr3_aa: CASSLSGSNIQYF
v_call: TRBV10-2; clone_size: .; cdr3_aa: CASSDTGGTEAFF
v_call: TRBV19; clone_size: .; cdr3_aa: CASSHPRGHTGELFF
v_call: TRBV20-1; clone_size: .; cdr3_aa: CSASPGGLETQYF
v_call: TRBV3-1/TRBV3-2; clone_size: .; cdr3_aa: CASSSGTGTSPLHF
v_call: TRBV5-1; clone_size: .; cdr3_aa: CASSLAGQGRTDTQYF
v_call: TRBV4-1; clone_size: .; cdr3_aa: CASSHGDTGELFF
v_call: TRBV27; clone_size: .; cdr3_aa: CASRRDRGPYGYTF
v_call: TRBV5-4; clone_size: .; cdr3_aa: CASSLGTGEAFF
v_call: TRBV6-5; clone_size: few; cdr3_aa: CASSSETGNYGYTF
v_call: TRBV5-1; clone_size: .; cdr3_aa: CASSLQGERYEQYF
v_call: TRBV6-5; clone_size: .; cdr3_aa: CASSYSIGEQFF
v_call: TRBV7-8; clone_size: few; cdr3_aa: CASSLSRGTGTDTQYF
v_call: TRBV5-1; clone_size: .; cdr3_aa: CASSSQVTDPSPLHF
v_call: TRBV27; clone_size: .; cdr3_aa: CASSFASLGGYTF
v_call: TRBV18; clone_size: .; cdr3_aa: CASSPAWAIQETQYF
v_call: TRBV12-3/TRBV12-4; clone_size: once; cdr3_aa: CASSSDRNTEAFF
v_call: TRBV5-1; clone_size: .; cdr3_aa: CASSPPGSSYEQYF
v_call: TRBV6-5; clone_size: .; cdr3_aa: CASTLVGNYEQYF
v_call: TRBV13; clone_size: .; cdr3_aa: CASSFSTDDSPLHF
v_call: TRBV6-6; clone_size: .; cdr3_aa: CASSLRTAGEQYF
v_call: TRBV7-8; clone_size: .; cdr3_aa: CASSLFKATNQPQHF
v_call: TRBV6-2/TRBV6-3; clone_size: .; cdr3_aa: CASSYSSGGPTYEQYF
v_call: TRBV5-6; clone_size: .; cdr3_aa: CASRRETGNTIYF
v_call: TRBV24-1; clone_size: .; cdr3_aa: CATKDPLNTEAFF
v_call: TRBV18; clone_size: .; cdr3_aa: CASSPEYTYEQYF
v_call: TRBV6-5; clone_size: .; cdr3_aa: CASSYTDSHGTQYF
v_call: TRBV3-1/TRBV3-2; clone_size: .; cdr3_aa: CASSQAGGLNTGELFF
v_call: TRBV7-9; clone_size: once; cdr3_aa: CASSLGQGTEAFF
v_call: TRBV11-1; clone_size: .; cdr3_aa: CASSLDRESYEQYF
v_call: TRBV5-5; clone_size: .; cdr3_aa: CASSQGQAYRVDSPLHF
v_call: TRBV30; clone_size: .; cdr3_aa: CAWSGEDSYEQYF